This TCR beta chain was obtained from a study of shared clonotypes between healthy human individuals (dated by TCRdb to the early 2020s). In terms of the full investigation: The cohort included a few men and a couple of women between 18 and 49 years of age. Per donor, three plates each were used for CD4 naive and CD4 memory, two for CD8 naive, and one for CD8 memory. To estimate repertoire size and how much clonotype sharing occurs between individuals, the study deeply sequenced the blood TCR repertoires of five healthy adults. To increase sequencing depth and limit assay-specific biases, different laboratories used diverse techniques to prepare libraries and sequence TCR repertoires. Between about 0.8 and 9 billion PBMCs per donor were obtained by leukapheresis.

The study at large found these results: Pairwise subsampling led to the expectation that sequencing depth would affect the degree of clonotype sharing among donors. Sampling was restricted to blood, and TCR repertoires in tissues likely differ from the TCR repertoires found in blood. The genetic and exposure-history diversity represented was limited by the small number of donors. Rarefaction of sorted-subset datasets indicated incomplete sequencing despite the large sequencing depth. About 5% of naive CD4, 3.5% of naive CD8, roughly 2.4% of memory CD4, and 0.4% of memory CD8 clonotypes were shared across several donors. Compared with non-shared clonotypes, clonotypes shared by all four sorted-subset donors had higher generation probabilities. Naive subsets generally had larger estimated clonotype richness than memory subsets did.

Using the deep immunoSEQ assay, multiplex PCR amplified TCR CDR3 regions from genomic DNA. For each cell subset, the extracted genomic DNA was distributed evenly across all wells of several immunoSEQ 96-well plates, and each plate served as one replicate. For sorted subsets, about 200 ng genomic DNA, equal to some 30,000 T cell genomes, was loaded into each replicate PCR. The purified libraries were quantified using a Qubit 3.0 fluorometer, sized with a Bioanalyzer 2100, and then quantified again using the KAPA Library Quantification kit. A separate single-read 150-cycle Illumina NextSeq 550 flow cell was used to sequence each immunoSEQ 96-well plate. The paper's data handling went like this. Because the immunoSEQ output held only junctional sequences and lacked quality scores, the filtering could not match the filtering applied to full-length reads. To assign V/J genes and CDR3, sequences were annotated against IMGT germline references using PyIR, a Python wrapper for IgBLAST v1.9. Reads were removed for weak V/J assignments (E-value above 1e-6), missing CDR3, stop codons, out-of-frame junctions, or ambiguous translated residues. V3J clonotypes were defined as sequences sharing an identical inferred V gene, J gene, and CDR3 amino acid sequence. Percentage overlap between repertoires was calculated by dividing the number of shared unique clonotypes by the size of the smaller repertoire. Richness of each repertoire was evaluated using RTK rarefaction, the Chao1 estimator, and Recon v2.1 estimates of unobserved clonotypes. Generation probabilities were computed with OLGA for all TCRbeta clonotypes obtained by the gDNA method from several donors. TCRdb's version of the immuneACCESS table is confined to in-frame rearrangements and falls short of the full clone set. An unresolved V gene accounts for under half of the shortfall where checked; the remainder is of unknown origin. The V and J calls and the clone size are those of that table, but D and trimming were determined from the DNA. Recorded for this sample are about 2 million clones; about 94% of them occurred a single time. The ten top clones hold about 1.1% of the sample.

Note on this clone: Its antigen remains unidentified. Within one base of it there is no much larger clone, and no base qualities were kept.

CD8 naive samples consisted of CD45RO-negative cells that were positively selected for CCR7, yielding a CD45RA+CCR7+ population without TemRA cells. The donors were healthy, HIV-negative adults with no recently reported acute infections or vaccinations. All donors were Caucasian adults living in Nashville, Tennessee, USA. Blood was collected by leukapheresis, and PBMCs were isolated by Ficoll-Histopaque density gradient centrifugation and then cryopreserved in liquid nitrogen vapor phase. Analytical flow cytometry was used to check the purity and quantity of each magnetically sorted T cell population. Genomic DNA was isolated from each sorted fraction and quantified by UV absorbance on a Nanodrop 2000c. Between the V and J ends, shortened by 0 bases and 4 bases respectively, the junction contains 4 bases. The germline V gene (reference sequence) sets CDR1 to WNHNN and CDR2 to SYGVQD. From cysteine to phenylalanine, the CDR3 is 13 amino acids long. The CDR3 DNA has 39 bases and is translated from base 1.

The sequence is built from TRBV10-1 and TRBJ2-1, with the D gene uncertain. The clonotype comes from a man younger than 30 in good health. The material sequenced was naive CD8+ T cells sorted from blood. The sample's cell subset or site label is to be understood as: CD45RA+CCR7+. The nucleotide sequence is given as TGCGCCAGCAGTGAGTCCACTTACAATGAGCAGTTCTTC. Its amino acids are CASSESTYNEQFF.